The clone carrying this T cell receptor beta chain was counted between two and nine times. These data come from a study of blood T cells in healthy people across ages. A J-beta primer mix and a sample-barcoded 5' primer were used in a second PCR of roughly 6 to 11 cycles. TCRdb recomputed calls from the 5' RACE reads with MiXCR, one row per CDR3 protein. The table lists about 800,000 distinct CDR3 sequences, approximately 25% of them singletons, with 3% to 4% in the top ten. Healthy Caucasian individuals from Russia aged about 6 to 95 were enrolled as donors. V lost 6 bases and J 9 bases, leaving 12 bases between the germline ends. This CDR3 spans 12 amino acids. CDR1 and CDR2 from the germline V gene are MNHEY and SVGEGT. These data also featured in a second study, about T cells of mothers and their children. That work contributes: Unrelated mother-child pairs always had slightly, but never significantly, lower normalized overlap than related pairs.

This receptor was identified in a boy between 10 and 17 years old in good health. The chain joins TRBV6-2 or TRBV6-3 to TRBJ1-5; no reliable D call. The sample comprised blood. CDR3 sequence: CASSPPWGPQHF. The DNA of the CDR3 is TGTGCCAGCAGCCCACCGTGGGGGCCCCAGCATTTT.